This entry lists 18 T cell receptor beta chains sequenced from one sample in a study of blood T cells in healthy people across ages. The use of a sample-barcoded 5' primer and a J-beta primer mix characterized a second PCR of roughly 6 to 11 cycles. One entry per CDR3 protein, called by TCRdb with MiXCR from the 5' RACE reads. The sample contains approximately 850,000 distinct CDR3 sequences, approximately 48% of which appear only once. Sequencing was carried out using blood. The receptors here all came from a man between 60 and 75 years old in good health.

There are a few counts of this clonotype. The chain couples TRBV3-1 to TRBJ2-1, with D uncertain. The CDR3 totals 13 residues. The V gene lost 0 bases and the J gene lost 8 bases, with 8 bases spanning the gap. Germline lookup yields CDR1 LGHDT and CDR2 YNNKEL (reference sequence). CDR3 sequence reads: CASSQEGWYEQFF. In DNA, the CDR3 is TGTGCCAGCAGCCAAGAGGGGTGGTATGAGCAGTTCTTC.

This clonotype was picked up a small number of times. V gene TRBV6-5 combines with J gene TRBJ2-5, with D tentatively TRBD1 or TRBD2 (5 bases each). There are 11 residues in the CDR3. The V and J ends lost 10 bases and 3 bases respectively, with 9 bases between them. Looked up from germline, CDR1 is MNHEY and CDR2 is SVGAGI. CDR3 bases: TGTGCCACAGGGACCAAAGAGACCCAGTACTTC. It encodes CATGTKETQYF.

This clonotype showed up just a few times. The CDR3: CASSGNRAPHEQFF. The CDR3 DNA sequence: TGTGCCAGCAGCGGAAACAGGGCTCCTCATGAGCAGTTCTTC. The rearrangement uses TRBV7-9 and TRBJ2-1, with D possibly matching TRBD1 (6 bases). Germline V CDR1 and CDR2: SEHNR, FQNEAQ (reference sequence). The CDR3 totals 14 residues. Trimming cost V 5 bases and J 8 bases, with 16 bases left between them. Complete variable domain (other parts from reference TRBV7-9 and TRBJ2-1): DTGVSQNPRHKITKRGQNVTFRCDPISEHNRLYWYRQTLGQGPEFLTYFQNEAQLEKSRLLSDRFSAERPKGSFSTLEIQRTEQGDSAMYLCASSGNRAPHEQFFGPGTRLTVL.

This chain links TRBV6-5 with TRBJ1-2; 8 bases match TRBD1. There are 14 residues in the CDR3. Germline lookup yields CDR1 MNHEY and CDR2 SVGAGI. With V trimmed by 0 bases and J by 6 bases, 3 bases remained unmatched. CDR3 amino acids: CASSYSYRGNGYTF. The DNA for the CDR3 is TGTGCCAGCAGTTACTCTTACAGGGGGAATGGCTACACCTTC.

The genes are TRBV29-1 and TRBJ2-5, with D unclear. The J call could be wrong; TRBJ2-7 is a better fit for the DNA end. The germline CDR1 and CDR2 sequences are SQVTM and ANQGSEA. This CDR3 is 12 amino acids long. The CDR3 loop is CSVSRGRDEQYF. CDR3 sequence (DNA): TGCAGCGTTTCCCGCGGTCGGGACGAGCAGTACTTC.

The chain combines TRBV5-6 with TRBJ1-6, with 8 nucleotides matching TRBD1. The CDR3 extends over 16 amino acids. Losses at the gene ends were 4 bases for V and 10 bases for J; bases not matched to a gene: 13. The V gene's germline CDR1 is SGHDT and CDR2 YYEEEE. Here the CDR3 DNA reads TGTGCCAGCAGCCGTGAAGCGTGGACAGGGTACTCACCCCTCCACTTT. Translating it yields CASSREAWTGYSPLHF. Full variable domain (rest looked up from reference TRBV5-6 and TRBJ1-6): DAGVTQSPTHLIKTRGQQVTLRCSPKSGHDTVSWYQQALGQGPQFIFQYYEEEERQRGNFPDRFSGHQFPNYSSELNVNALLLGDSALYLCASSREAWTGYSPLHFGNGTRLTVT.

Note on this clonotype: Likely a read error: the CDR3 ends without its conserved phenylalanine or tryptophan. This chain uses TRBV7-2 with TRBJ1-5; D uncertain. Germline V gene sequence: CDR1 SGHTA, CDR2 FQGNSA. Trimming took off 0 bases at V and 6 bases at J, with 9 bases between the two ends. The length of the CDR3 is 14 residues. The CDR3 spells CASSLASTGQPQHL. CDR3 bases: TGTGCCAGCAGCTTAGCAAGTACTGGTCAGCCCCAGCATCTT.

This chain uses TRBV9 with TRBJ2-1; D is perhaps TRBD2 (9 bases). The V gene's germline CDR1 is SGDLS and CDR2 YYNGEE. Trimming stripped 4 bases from V and 7 bases from J, with 18 bases between. This CDR3 is built from 15 residues. This chain's CDR3 is CASSPQGAGGNEQFF. CDR3 DNA sequence: TGTGCCAGCAGCCCTCAGGGGGCGGGGGGGAATGAGCAGTTCTTC.

On this clonotype: At one of its ends the junction is not consistent with the germline gene, which may arise from a read error. The genes are TRBV18 and TRBJ2-3; D gene unclear. CDR3 length: 16 residues. The germline CDR1 and CDR2 sequences are KGHSH and LQKENI. CDR3 loop: CAGSPPLYGYTDTQYF. The CDR3 DNA follows: TGTGCCGGCTCACCACCGCTCTACGGGTACACAGATACGCAGTATTTT.

A few counts support this clonotype. The chain has TRBV5-1 and TRBJ2-1; D is ambiguous. V gave up 0 bases and J gave up 0 bases, with 7 bases separating them. The CDR3 sequence is 15 residues long. Germline CDR1 and CDR2: SGHRS and YFSETQ. DNA for the CDR3: TGCGCCAGCAGCTTGGCCTGGGACTCCTACAATGAGCAGTTCTTC. Translation: CASSLAWDSYNEQFF.

V is TRBV5-1 and J is TRBJ1-1; D call uncertain. The CDR3 is made up of 15 amino acids. V was trimmed by 4 bases and J by 0 bases, leaving 13 bases between them. Germline assignment: CDR1 SGHRS and CDR2 YFSETQ. The CDR3, as DNA: TGCGCCAGCAGCCCGGAGCCCCCCATGAACACTGAAGCTTTCTTT. It specifies CASSPEPPMNTEAFF.

This sequence joins TRBV2 and TRBJ1-2, with D possibly TRBD1 on 5 matching bases. The V gene's germline CDR1 is SNHLY and CDR2 FYNNEI. The CDR3 totals 12 residues. Trimming took off 5 bases at V and 4 bases at J, with 8 bases between the two ends. CDR3 nucleotides: TGTGCCAGCAGTATTGACAGCTATGGCTACACCTTC. This translates into CASSIDSYGYTF. Together with reference TRBV2 and TRBJ1-2, the CDR3 gives the full variable domain: EPEVTQTPSHQVTQMGQEVILRCVPISNHLYFYWYRQILGQKVEFLVSFYNNEISEKSEIFDDQFSVERPDGSNFTLKIRSTKLEDSAMYFCASSIDSYGYTFGSGTRLTVV.

This clonotype turned up a few times. This sequence joins TRBV4-3 and TRBJ1-2; D not certain. V lost 1 base to trimming and J lost 4 bases, with 13 bases between them. The length of the CDR3 is 15 residues. The V gene's germline CDR1 is LGHNA and CDR2 YSLEER. The CDR3 reads CASSQAAAQRYGYTF. DNA of the CDR3: TGCGCCAGCAGCCAAGCGGCAGCGCAGCGCTATGGCTACACCTTC.

The chain couples TRBV20-1 to TRBJ2-1, with D maybe TRBD1 (6 bases). This CDR3 region has 15 residues. The germline gives CDR1 DFQATT, CDR2 SNEGSKA (reference sequence). V dropped 6 bases and J dropped 10 bases, with 25 bases sitting between them. CDR3 in amino acids: CSADTAHRAVREQFF. In DNA form, the CDR3 reads TGCAGTGCGGATACCGCTCACAGGGCGGTACGGGAGCAGTTCTTC.

The V gene is TRBV15, the J gene TRBJ2-5; perhaps TRBD2 as D (6 bases). The J call may be wrong; the DNA end is better matched by TRBJ2-7. The CDR3 totals 14 residues. The V gene's germline CDR1 is LNHNV and CDR2 YYDKDF (reference sequence). This CDR3 reads CATSRVQGGSEQYF. For the CDR3, the DNA is TGTGCCACCAGCAGAGTCCAGGGAGGTAGCGAGCAGTACTTC.

This chain joins TRBV10-3 and TRBJ1-4; D uncertain. The CDR3 has 13 amino acids. Deletions cut 7 bases from V and 8 bases from J, with 14 bases between. Germline V gene sequence: CDR1 ENHRY, CDR2 SYGVKD. DNA of the CDR3: TGTGCCATCATCCGACGGACTGGAGAAAAACTGTTTTTT. As protein: CAIIRRTGEKLFF.

This clonotype occurred a few times. The genes are TRBV27 and TRBJ1-2, with TRBD1 as a possible D gene (6 bases). Looked up from germline, CDR1 is MNHEY and CDR2 is SMNVEV (reference sequence). The CDR3 has 13 amino acids. Trimming stripped 5 bases from V and 4 bases from J, with 11 bases between. CDR3 protein: CASSKDSIYGYTF. CDR3 bases: TGTGCCAGCAGTAAGGACAGCATCTATGGCTACACCTTC.

The chain's CDR3 is CAIQGGATYEQYF. The CDR3, as DNA: TGTGCCATCCAAGGGGGGGCGACTTACGAGCAGTACTTC. The chain uses TRBV10-3 and TRBJ2-7; weak D call: TRBD2 (7 bases). V gave up 8 bases and J gave up 4 bases, with 15 bases separating them. The CDR3 has 13 amino acids. Germline lookup yields CDR1 ENHRY and CDR2 SYGVKD.